These T cell receptor beta chains were read from a single sample in a study of neoadjuvant nivolumab and ipilimumab in lung cancer. The assay was immunoSEQ multiplex PCR, and TCRdb's table has in-frame clones only and misses some. Of about 15,000 clones listed, around 76% were seen once; the top ten hold around 7.8%. The source material was tumor tissue, sampled after neoadjuvant nivolumab, alone or with ipilimumab, at or shortly before surgery. The receptors were gathered from an adult with non-small cell lung cancer. The CDR3 runs from the conserved cysteine through the conserved F or W.

TRBV5-1	CASSLDGIGSPLHF
TRBV6-4	CASSGTGKTEAFF
TRBV19	CASSIVSGQAEYF
TRBV10-3	CAISGTENTEAFF
TRBV4-1	CASSHSSLGNQPQHF
TRBV11-1	CASSLEGLHTEAFF
TRBV6-5	CASSYSGGNTEAFF
TRBV5-5	CASSLQPGETDTQYF
TRBV7-9	CASSLEILTRGRNTEAFF
TRBV4-3	CASSQDAGWDSYGYTF
TRBV19	CASSERDRDNEKLFF
TRBV4-2	CASSQHARGPNQPQHF
TRBV6-6	CASSSAGTGSGNTIYF
TRBV28	CASSRTGTGANYGYTF
TRBV2	CASSVELDQETQYF
TRBV6-1	CASSLGGVSNQPQHF
TRBV5-5	CASSYALAGGEQFF
TRBV6-1	CASRPTSEGAYGYTF
TRBV7-6	CASSAKERNTEAFF
TRBV11-2	CASSSRLAGVREQFF
TRBV9	CASSVGGSGGATYNEQFF
TRBV5-4	CASSLDSVNEKLFF
TRBV28	CASTGHEQYF
TRBV6-5	CAMQSGGASDTQYF
TRBV6-5	CASSFTGQGDTQYF
TRBV5-5	CASSFLGDGNQPQHF
TRBV25-1	CASGGQGSSGNTIYF
TRBV27	CASSLLGDEQYF
TRBV30	CAWSVGEKLFF
TRBV7-9	CASSFPTGGRTEAFF
TRBV27	CASSPGTIRAEQYF
TRBV19	CASSLDGDSNQPQHF
TRBV7-3	CASSLLHSTTEAFF
TRBV29-1	CSVGAGSGANVLTF
TRBV4-3	CASSQDTEANYGYTF
TRBV13	CASSPPGKNTEAFF
TRBV6-1	CASTMSGSSTYEQYF
TRBV7-2	CASSALDSTNTGELFF
TRBV6-1	CASSEGGGGQPQHF
TRBV5-5	CASSFAGTRTSNEQFF
TRBV6-1	CASSQGYQPQHF
TRBV5-6	CASSSSGLGQYF
TRBV7-6	CASSLVGEDEQYF
TRBV9	CASSVGSIQGSTEAFF
TRBV9	CASSVAPMNTEAFF
TRBV27	CASSPAYSDFYGYTF
TRBV11-2	CASSRNSGVNTGELFF
TRBV5-6	CASSLSQGNYGYTF
TRBV29-1	CSAGQSAQQSYTF
TRBV20-1	CSAKRNTEAFF